These 15 T cell receptor beta chains came from one sample sequenced in a study of PD-L1 blockade in urothelial cancer. TCRdb's table, derived via immunoSEQ multiplex PCR, lists solely in-frame clones and lacks some. Counted here are about 52,000 clones, approximately 88% occurring once; the ten biggest clones make up 1% to 1.5%. Stated time point: pretreatment peripheral blood. The material was PBMCs, obtained around atezolizumab (anti-PD-L1) treatment. All receptors derive from a man aged 50 to 59 with urothelial cancer.

The rearrangement links TRBV5-1 to TRBJ2-1, with a possible D match to TRBD1 (6 bases). From germline, CDR1 is SGHRS and CDR2 YFSETQ. This CDR3 is 18 amino acids long. V was trimmed by 2 bases and J by 0 bases, leaving 18 bases between them. Here the CDR3 reads CASSFSPWADSSYNEQFF. CDR3 bases: TGCGCCAGCAGCTTTTCCCCCTGGGCGGACAGCTCCTACAATGAGCAGTTCTTC. Together with reference TRBV5-1 and TRBJ2-1, the CDR3 gives the full variable domain: KAGVTQTPRYLIKTRGQQVTLSCSPISGHRSVSWYQQTPGQGLQFLFEYFSETQRNKGNFPGRFSGRQFSNSRSEMNVSTLELGDSALYLCASSFSPWADSSYNEQFFGPGTRLTVL.

The chain recombines TRBV4-2 with TRBJ2-3, with TRBD2 as a possible D gene (6 bases). This CDR3 has 20 residues. Germline loops: CDR1 LGHNA, CDR2 YNFKEQ. With 0 bases removed from V and 3 bases from J, the gap between germline ends came to 25 bases. This CDR3 reads CASSQEGGGDPIGVTDTQYF. CDR3 DNA sequence: TGTGCCAGCAGCCAAGAGGGGGGTGGGGACCCGATAGGGGTTACAGATACGCAGTATTTT.

V usage is TRBV19 and J usage is TRBJ2-3, with 9 bases fitting TRBD2. CDR1 is LNHDA, CDR2 SQIVND, per germline (reference sequence). With V trimmed by 3 bases and J by 6 bases, 10 bases remained unmatched. The CDR3 runs to 16 residues. DNA of the CDR3: TGTGCCAGTAGTATTAATCAGCGGGGGGCCCAGGATACGCAGTATTTT. It translates to CASSINQRGAQDTQYF.

This chain joins TRBV29-1 and TRBJ1-2; a possible D gene is TRBD1 (6 bases). Trimming removed 6 bases at V and 4 bases at J, with 12 bases between. CDR3 length equals 12 residues. The V gene's germline CDR1 is SQVTM and CDR2 ANQGSEA. DNA for the CDR3: TGCAGCGTCTCACAGGGCTTCTATGGCTACACCTTC. This sequence encodes CSVSQGFYGYTF.

The rearrangement joins TRBV27 to TRBJ2-7; the D gene is possibly TRBD1 (6 bases). The CDR3 loop spans 14 amino acids. V was pared by 5 bases and J by 2 bases, with 13 bases between. CDR1 MNHEY and CDR2 SMNVEV come from the germline V gene (reference sequence). The CDR3 sequence is CASSAYRATYEQYF. As DNA, the CDR3 is TGTGCCAGCAGTGCCTACAGGGCGACCTACGAGCAGTACTTC.

This clone was observed once. The chain has TRBV27 and TRBJ2-5, with 8 bases matching TRBD1. Germline trimming cut 6 bases from V and 5 bases from J; bases unmatched to any gene: 8. Germline V gene sequence: CDR1 MNHEY, CDR2 SMNVEV (reference sequence). CDR3 size: 14 residues. The CDR3 spells CASSFRGRRETQYF. The CDR3, as DNA: TGTGCCAGCAGCTTCAGGGGGCGCCGGGAGACCCAGTACTTC.

The chain has TRBV9 and TRBJ2-2; 10 bases fit TRBD2. J gave up 6 bases and V 0 bases, and 2 bases lay outside the gene matches. Germline V gene lookup returns CDR1 SGDLS and CDR2 YYNGEE. The CDR3 loop spans 15 amino acids. The CDR3 region is CASSVVLAGAGELFF. CDR3 nucleotide sequence: TGTGCCAGCAGCGTAGTGCTAGCGGGAGCCGGGGAGCTGTTTTTT.

In its sample, this clone was seen once. The CDR3 sequence is CASSLHQNTEAFF. The CDR3 coding sequence is TGTGCCAGCTCACTACACCAGAACACTGAAGCTTTCTTT. The chain combines TRBV18 with TRBJ1-1; D is uncertain. In germline, CDR1 is KGHSH, CDR2 LQKENI. The CDR3 has 13 amino acids. V was pared by 4 bases and J by 1 base, with 7 bases between.

This clone was seen a handful of times. The V call is TRBV7-9, the J call TRBJ2-1; weak D call: TRBD1 (6 bases). Germline V lookup: CDR1 SEHNR, CDR2 FQNEAQ (reference sequence). CDR3 length: 14 amino acids. Trimming took off 2 bases at V and 4 bases at J, with 9 bases between the two ends. In DNA, the CDR3 is TGTGCCAGCAGCTTACGACAGGAATACAATGAGCAGTTCTTC. This encodes CASSLRQEYNEQFF.

The V and J genes are TRBV19 and TRBJ2-1; D may be TRBD2 (7 bases). The germline V gene has CDR1 LNHDA and CDR2 SQIVND (reference sequence). Trimming removed 0 bases at V and 7 bases at J, with 16 bases between. This CDR3 is built from 16 residues. The CDR3 protein is CASSIEGGPTGNEQFF. The DNA for the CDR3 is TGTGCCAGTAGTATAGAGGGGGGGCCTACGGGTAATGAGCAGTTCTTC.

CDR3 protein: CASSLEGAYGYTF. The DNA for the CDR3 is TGTGCCAGCAGCTTGGAGGGGGCGTATGGCTACACCTTC. The chain has TRBV5-4 and TRBJ1-2; 7 bases map to TRBD1. CDR3 length equals 13 residues. The V gene's germline CDR1 is SGHNT and CDR2 YYREEE (reference sequence). J gave up 5 bases and V 0 bases, and 1 base lay outside the gene matches.

The chain links TRBV5-1 to TRBJ2-2, with 7 bases that match TRBD2. This CDR3 has 18 residues. Unmatched junction bases numbered 13, after V lost 3 bases and J lost 2 bases. Germline assignment: CDR1 SGHRS and CDR2 YFSETQ. The CDR3 sequence: CASSYSPWGGVNTGELFF. The CDR3 nucleotides read TGCGCCAGCAGCTACTCCCCGTGGGGGGGAGTTAACACCGGGGAGCTGTTTTTT.

The genes are TRBV6-1 and TRBJ1-5; D unresolved. Deletions cut 0 bases from V and 6 bases from J, with 6 bases between. CDR3 length: 13 amino acids. CDR1 is MNHNS, CDR2 SASEGT, per germline. CDR3 region: CASSEAAGQPQHF. The CDR3 bases are TGTGCCAGCAGTGAAGCGGCTGGTCAGCCCCAGCATTTT.

The chain employs TRBV6-1 and TRBJ2-1; 8 bases fit TRBD2. Germline V gene sequence: CDR1 MNHNS, CDR2 SASEGT. The CDR3 has 15 amino acids. V lost 5 bases, J lost 7 bases, and 10 bases stayed unmatched. The CDR3 here is CASSTAGAFSNEQFF. The CDR3 DNA sequence: TGTGCCAGCAGTACAGCGGGGGCGTTCAGTAATGAGCAGTTCTTC.

The CDR3 is CASSSSGRATGELFF. The CDR3 nucleotides read TGTGCCAGTAGTTCCAGCGGGAGGGCCACCGGGGAGCTGTTTTTT. The chain is built from TRBV19 and TRBJ2-2; 10 nucleotides agree with TRBD2. Per germline, CDR1 LNHDA and CDR2 SQIVND (reference sequence). V lost 5 bases, J lost 4 bases, and 4 bases stayed unmatched. The CDR3 has 15 residues.